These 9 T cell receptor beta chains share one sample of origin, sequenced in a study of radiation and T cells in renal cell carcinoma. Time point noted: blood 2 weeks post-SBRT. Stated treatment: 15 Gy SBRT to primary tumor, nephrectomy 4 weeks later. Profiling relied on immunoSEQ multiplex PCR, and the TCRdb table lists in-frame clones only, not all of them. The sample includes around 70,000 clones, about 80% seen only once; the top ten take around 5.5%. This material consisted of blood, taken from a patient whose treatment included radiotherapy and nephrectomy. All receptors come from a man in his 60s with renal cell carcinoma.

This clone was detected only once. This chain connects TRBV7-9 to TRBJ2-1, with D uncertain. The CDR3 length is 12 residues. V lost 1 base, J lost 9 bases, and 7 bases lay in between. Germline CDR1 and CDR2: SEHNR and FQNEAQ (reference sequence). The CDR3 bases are TGTGCCAGCAGCTTAGAATCGGGTGAGCAGTTCTTC. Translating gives CASSLESGEQFF. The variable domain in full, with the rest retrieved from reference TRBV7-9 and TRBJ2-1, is DTGVSQNPRHKITKRGQNVTFRCDPISEHNRLYWYRQTLGQGPEFLTYFQNEAQLEKSRLLSDRFSAERPKGSFSTLEIQRTEQGDSAMYLCASSLESGEQFFGPGTRLTVL.

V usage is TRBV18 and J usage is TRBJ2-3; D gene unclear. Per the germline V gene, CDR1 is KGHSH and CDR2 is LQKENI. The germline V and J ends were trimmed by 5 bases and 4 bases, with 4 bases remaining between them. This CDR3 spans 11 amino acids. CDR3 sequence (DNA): TGTGCCAGCTCAACCTCAGATACGCAGTATTTT. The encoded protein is CASSTSDTQYF.

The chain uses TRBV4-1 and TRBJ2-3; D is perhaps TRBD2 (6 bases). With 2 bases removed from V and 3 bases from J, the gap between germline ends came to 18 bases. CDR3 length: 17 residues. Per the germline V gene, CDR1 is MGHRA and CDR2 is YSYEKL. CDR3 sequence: CASSQNRFRAGTDTQYF. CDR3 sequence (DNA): TGCGCCAGCAGCCAAAATCGGTTCCGCGCGGGAACAGATACGCAGTATTTT.

For the CDR3, the DNA is TGTGCCAGCTCACCACAAACTACCCAGGGATCCACTGAAGCTTTCTTT. Translating gives CASSPQTTQGSTEAFF. The rearrangement links TRBV18 to TRBJ1-1; the D gene is possibly TRBD1 (5 bases). CDR3 length: 16 residues. Germline CDR1 KGHSH, CDR2 LQKENI. Trimming cost V 1 base and J 4 bases, with 16 bases left between them.

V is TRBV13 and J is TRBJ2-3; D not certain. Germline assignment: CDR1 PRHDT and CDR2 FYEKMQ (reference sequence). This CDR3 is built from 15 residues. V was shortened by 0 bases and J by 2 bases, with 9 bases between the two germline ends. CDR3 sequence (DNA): TGTGCCAGCAGCTTAGGGGCGGCCAACACAGATACGCAGTATTTT. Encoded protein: CASSLGAANTDTQYF.

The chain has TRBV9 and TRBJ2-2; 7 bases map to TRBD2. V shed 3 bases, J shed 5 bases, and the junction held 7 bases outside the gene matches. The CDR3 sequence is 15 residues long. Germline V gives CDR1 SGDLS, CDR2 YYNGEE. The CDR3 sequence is CASSARLARTGELFF. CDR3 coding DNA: TGTGCCAGCAGCGCTCGACTAGCCAGGACCGGGGAGCTGTTTTTT. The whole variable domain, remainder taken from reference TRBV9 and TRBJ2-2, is DSGVTQTPKHLITATGQRVTLRCSPRSGDLSVYWYQQSLDQGLQFLIQYYNGEERAKGNILERFSAQQFPDLHSELNLSSLELGDSALYFCASSARLARTGELFFGEGSRLTVL.

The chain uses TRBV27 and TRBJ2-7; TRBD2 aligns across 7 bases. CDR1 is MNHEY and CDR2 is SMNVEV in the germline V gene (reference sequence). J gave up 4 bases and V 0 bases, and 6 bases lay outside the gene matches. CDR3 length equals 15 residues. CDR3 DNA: TGTGCCAGCAGTTTATCCCGCGGGAGATGGTACGAGCAGTACTTC. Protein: CASSLSRGRWYEQYF.

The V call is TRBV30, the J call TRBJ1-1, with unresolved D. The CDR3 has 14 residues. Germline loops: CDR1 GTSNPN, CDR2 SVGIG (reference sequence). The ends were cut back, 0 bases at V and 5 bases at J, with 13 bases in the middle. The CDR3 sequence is CAWSVRPGGTEAFF. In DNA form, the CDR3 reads TGTGCCTGGAGTGTACGGCCGGGAGGTACTGAAGCTTTCTTT.

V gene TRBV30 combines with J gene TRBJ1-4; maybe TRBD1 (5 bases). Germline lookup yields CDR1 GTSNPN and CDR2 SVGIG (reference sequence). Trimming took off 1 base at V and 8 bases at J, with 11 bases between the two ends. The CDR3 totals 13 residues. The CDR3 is CAWSAGWGEKLFF. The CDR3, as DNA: TGTGCCTGGAGTGCGGGCTGGGGCGAAAAACTGTTTTTT.